This TCR beta chain was found in a study of cytomegalovirus exposure and HLA in healthy donors. This clone was picked up a small number of times. The antigen is unknown. Points from the study as a whole: TCR sequences were mostly rare, though some public TCRs occurred in many donors. Through in vitro validation, a few CMV-associated chains were shown to be specific for CMV antigens.

Unmatched junction bases numbered 4, after V lost 1 base and J lost 4 bases. This CDR3 spans 15 amino acids. Germline values: CDR1 LNHDA, CDR2 SQIVND (reference sequence). The study ran its PCR with 60 Vbeta and 13 Jbeta primers. The repertoire was sequenced with immunoSEQ multiplex PCR; TCRdb's copy has only in-frame clones and lacks some. The sample has about 200,000 clones, approximately 80% seen once. The sample consisted of PBMCs. The genes are TRBV19 and TRBJ2-5, with 9 positions matching TRBD2. The receptor was derived from a woman under 40 in good health and CMV-seronegative. In DNA form, the CDR3 reads TGTGCCAGTAGTATAGCTCGAGCGGGAGGAGAGACCCAGTACTTC. As protein: CASSIARAGGETQYF. The variable domain in full, with the rest retrieved from reference TRBV19 and TRBJ2-5, is DGGITQSPKYLFRKEGQNVTLSCEQNLNHDAMYWYRQDPGQGLRLIYYSQIVNDFQKGDIAEGYSVSREKKESFPLTVTSAQKNPTAFYLCASSIARAGGETQYFGPGTRLLVL.